The T cell receptor beta chain described here comes from a study of T cells in localized non-small cell lung cancer. Assay used: immunoSEQ multiplex PCR; TCRdb lists only in-frame clones, some missing. The data contain roughly 34,000 clones, around 84% of them seen just once; the ten biggest clones take up 35% to 45%. Between the trimmed V and J ends, which lost 6 bases and 2 bases, there was a span of 10 bases. The CDR3 totals 13 residues. In germline, CDR1 is LNHDA, CDR2 SQIVND (reference sequence). The chain uses TRBV19 and TRBJ1-2; no reliable D call. The sequence was collected from a male donor older than 55 with stage II squamous cell lung carcinoma. Here the sequenced sample was peripheral blood, taken before any cancer treatment. This CDR3 reads CASSLDSNYGYTF. CDR3 in DNA: TGTGCCAGTAGCCTAGACTCCAACTATGGCTACACCTTC. The whole variable domain, filled in from reference TRBV19 and TRBJ1-2, reads DGGITQSPKYLFRKEGQNVTLSCEQNLNHDAMYWYRQDPGQGLRLIYYSQIVNDFQKGDIAEGYSVSREKKESFPLTVTSAQKNPTAFYLCASSLDSNYGYTFGSGTRLTVV.